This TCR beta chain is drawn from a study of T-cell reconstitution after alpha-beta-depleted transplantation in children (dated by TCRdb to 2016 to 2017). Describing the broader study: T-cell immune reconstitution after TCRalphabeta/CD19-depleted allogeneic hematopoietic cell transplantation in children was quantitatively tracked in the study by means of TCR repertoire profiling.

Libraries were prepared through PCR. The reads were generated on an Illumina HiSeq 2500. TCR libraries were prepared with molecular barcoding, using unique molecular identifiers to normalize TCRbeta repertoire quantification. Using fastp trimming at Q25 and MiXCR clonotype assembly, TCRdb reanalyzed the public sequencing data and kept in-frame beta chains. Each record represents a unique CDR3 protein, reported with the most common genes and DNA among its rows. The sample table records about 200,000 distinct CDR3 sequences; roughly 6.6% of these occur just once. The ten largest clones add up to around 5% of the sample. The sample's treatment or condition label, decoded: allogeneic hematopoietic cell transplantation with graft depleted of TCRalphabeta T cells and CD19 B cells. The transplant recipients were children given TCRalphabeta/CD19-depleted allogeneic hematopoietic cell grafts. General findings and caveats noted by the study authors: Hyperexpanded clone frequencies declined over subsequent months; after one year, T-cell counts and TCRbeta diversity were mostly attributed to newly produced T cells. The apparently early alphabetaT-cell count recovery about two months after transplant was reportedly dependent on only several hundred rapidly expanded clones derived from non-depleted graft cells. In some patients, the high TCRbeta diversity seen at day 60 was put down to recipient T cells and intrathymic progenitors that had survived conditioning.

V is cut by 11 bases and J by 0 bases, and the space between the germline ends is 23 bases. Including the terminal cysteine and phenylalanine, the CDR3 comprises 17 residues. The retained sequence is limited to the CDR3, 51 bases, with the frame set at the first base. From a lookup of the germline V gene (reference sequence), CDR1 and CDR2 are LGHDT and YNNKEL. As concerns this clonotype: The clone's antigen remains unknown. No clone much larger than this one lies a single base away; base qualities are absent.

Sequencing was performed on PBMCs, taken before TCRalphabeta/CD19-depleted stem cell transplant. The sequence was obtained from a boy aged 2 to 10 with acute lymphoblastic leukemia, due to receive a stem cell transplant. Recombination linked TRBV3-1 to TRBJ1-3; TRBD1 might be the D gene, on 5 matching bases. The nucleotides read TGTGCCTCCACCCAATTCGGGACGGCGAGCTCTGGAAACACCATATATTTT. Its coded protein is CASTQFGTASSGNTIYF.